This T cell receptor beta chain originates from a study of control samples from healthy donors and cancer patients. Using immunoSEQ multiplex PCR, the repertoire was profiled, and TCRdb retains in-frame clones only, with some absent. The table lists 75,000 to 90,000 clones, about nine tenths of them singletons. Germline CDR1 reads MNHNY; CDR2 reads SVGAGI (reference sequence). The V end lost 4 bases, the J end lost 3 bases, and 12 bases lay between the germline ends. This CDR3 has 14 residues. Input material: blood. The sequence was obtained from a man aged 25-40 years in good health. The chain has TRBV6-6 and TRBJ1-2, with D uncertain. CDR3 protein: CASSSRGRDYGYTF. CDR3 DNA: TGTGCCAGCAGTTCCCGAGGACGGGACTATGGCTACACCTTC.